This passage covers 27 T cell receptor beta chains from one sample sequenced in a study of blood T cell repertoires in COVID-19 (dated by TCRdb to 2019 to 2021). Library preparation used the immunoSEQ multiplex PCR assay. TCRdb re-hosts the immuneACCESS table, in-frame sequences only. Its copies lack some clones; in the studies checked, an unresolved V gene accounts for under half of them, and the cause for the rest is not known. The sample profile shows approximately 430,000 clones; about nine tenths of them were found once. About 1.5% of the sample is held by the ten biggest clonotypes. Sequencing was done on a sample of peripheral blood. The receptors come from a woman in her 30s with active or convalescent COVID-19.

This clone has a handful of counts. V gene TRBV19 combines with J gene TRBJ2-1; 10 bases fit TRBD2. There are 18 residues in the CDR3. V was pared by 7 bases and J by 5 bases, with 17 bases of the junction left unmatched. Germline loops: CDR1 LNHDA, CDR2 SQIVND (reference sequence). CDR3 coding DNA: TGTGCCAGTACCCCCCGGTATCTGGGACTAGCGAGAAACAATGAGCAGTTCTTC. Translation gives CASTPRYLGLARNNEQFF. The whole variable domain, filled in from reference TRBV19 and TRBJ2-1, reads DGGITQSPKYLFRKEGQNVTLSCEQNLNHDAMYWYRQDPGQGLRLIYYSQIVNDFQKGDIAEGYSVSREKKESFPLTVTSAQKNPTAFYLCASTPRYLGLARNNEQFFGPGTRLTVL.

The chain couples TRBV12-3 or TRBV12-4 to TRBJ1-1; D is perhaps TRBD1 (5 bases). V lost 6 bases and J 7 bases, leaving 15 bases between the germline ends. The CDR3 is 13 amino acids. CDR3 nucleotides: TGTGCCAGCAGCGACAGCCCGGTCTATGAAGCTTTCTTT. Translation: CASSDSPVYEAFF.

The rearrangement links TRBV10-2 to TRBJ1-5, with a possible D match to TRBD1 (5 bases). Germline lookup yields CDR1 WSHSY and CDR2 SAAADI. Trimming took off 4 bases at V and 2 bases at J, with 6 bases between the two ends. CDR3 length equals 13 residues. CDR3: CASSGGGNQPQHF. The CDR3 region has the DNA TGCGCCAGCAGTGGGGGGGGCAATCAGCCCCAGCATTTT.

The V gene is TRBV23-1, the J gene TRBJ1-2, with 7 bases lining up with TRBD1. TRBV23-1 is annotated as an ORF whose role is uncertain. The CDR3 is 15 amino acids. V lost 4 bases and J lost 8; bases outside the gene matches: 13. CDR3 residues: CASSPGTDQLLGYTF. The CDR3 nucleotides read TGCGCCAGCAGTCCAGGGACAGACCAGTTGCTGGGCTACACCTTC.

V is TRBV6-6 and J is TRBJ2-7; D is ambiguous. This CDR3 has 13 residues. With 6 bases removed from V and 6 bases from J, the gap between germline ends came to 15 bases. From germline, CDR1 is MNHNY and CDR2 SVGAGI (reference sequence). The CDR3, as DNA: TGTGCCAGCAGCCCTCTAGGCCGATCCGAGCAGTACTTC. This translates into CASSPLGRSEQYF.

The chain employs TRBV7-2 and TRBJ2-5; the D gene is possibly TRBD2 (6 bases). V was clipped by 6 bases and J by 5 bases, with 13 bases between them. This CDR3 is 13 amino acids long. Germline CDR1 SGHTA, CDR2 FQGNSA. Written as DNA, the CDR3 is TGTGCCAGCAGACCCTACGCGGGGGAGACCCAGTACTTC. Translation: CASRPYAGETQYF.

This clone was counted only a few times. This chain uses TRBV5-1 with TRBJ1-1; D is unresolved. V lost 4 bases and J 7 bases, leaving 11 bases between the germline ends. The CDR3 length is 12 residues. Looked up from germline, CDR1 is SGHRS and CDR2 is YFSETQ. The CDR3 loop reads CASSTGPGEAFF. As DNA, the CDR3 is TGCGCCAGCAGCACGGGTCCGGGTGAAGCTTTCTTT.

The chain carries TRBV30 and TRBJ1-1, with D unclear. There are 13 residues in the CDR3. The V end lost 1 base, the J end lost 3 bases, and 9 bases lay between the germline ends. Germline V gives CDR1 GTSNPN, CDR2 SVGIG (reference sequence). CDR3: CAWSGYIYTEAFF. DNA of the CDR3: TGTGCCTGGAGTGGGTACATTTACACTGAAGCTTTCTTT.

This chain links TRBV29-1 with TRBJ2-1, with D tentatively TRBD2 (6 bases). There are 13 residues in the CDR3. CDR1 and CDR2 from the germline V gene are SQVTM and ANQGSEA. The V end was cut by 6 bases, the J end by 1 base, with 10 bases between. CDR3 region: CSVGGTSYNEQFF. DNA of the CDR3: TGCAGCGTAGGAGGGACGTCCTACAATGAGCAGTTCTTC.

The chain links TRBV4-2 to TRBJ1-1; 10 positions agree with TRBD1. The trim removed 3 bases at V and 1 base at J, leaving 11 bases unmatched. There are 18 residues in the CDR3. CDR1 and CDR2 (germline): LGHNA, YNFKEQ. The CDR3 region is CASSQGRQGAPRNTEAFF. The DNA for the CDR3 is TGTGCCAGCAGCCAGGGAAGACAGGGGGCGCCGAGGAACACTGAAGCTTTCTTT.

This clone has only a few counts. V gene TRBV30 combines with J gene TRBJ1-6; TRBD1 matches at 9 bases. CDR1 GTSNPN and CDR2 SVGIG come from the germline V gene (reference sequence). With 5 bases clipped from V and 7 bases from J, the junction kept 9 bases outside the gene matches. The CDR3 has 15 amino acids. CDR3 residues: CAWHTSGTGNSPLHF. The CDR3 nucleotides are TGTGCCTGGCACACCTCCGGGACAGGGAATTCACCCCTCCACTTT. The full variable domain, its missing parts supplied by reference TRBV30 and TRBJ1-6, is SQTIHQWPATLVQPVGSPLSLECTVEGTSNPNLYWYRQAAGRGLQLLFYSVGIGQISSEVPQNLSASRPQDRQFILSSKKLLLSDSGFYLCAWHTSGTGNSPLHFGNGTRLTVT.

The rearrangement uses TRBV18 and TRBJ2-1; D not certain. Trimming removed 1 base from V and 4 bases from J, with 14 bases in between. The germline V gene encodes CDR1 KGHSH and CDR2 LQKENI. The CDR3 extends over 16 amino acids. Here the CDR3 DNA reads TGTGCCAGCTCACCACAAGGAGTCTCTACATACAATGAGCAGTTCTTC. Translated: CASSPQGVSTYNEQFF.

This clone was seen a few times. The chain is built from TRBV12-3 or TRBV12-4 and TRBJ1-2; D unresolved. The V gene lost 7 bases and the J gene lost 0 bases, with 9 bases spanning the gap. CDR3 length: 13 residues. CDR3 sequence (DNA): TGTGCCAGCACCATTGACACTAACTATGGCTACACCTTC. Residues: CASTIDTNYGYTF.

This clone was counted a few times. The chain has TRBV2 and TRBJ1-2, with D unclear. V was shortened by 3 bases and J by 5 bases, with 16 bases between the two germline ends. Germline CDR1 reads SNHLY; CDR2 reads FYNNEI. CDR3 length equals 15 residues. CDR3 nucleotide sequence: TGTGCCAGCAGTGACAAATTAGGAGGGCTATATGGCTACACCTTC. As protein: CASSDKLGGLYGYTF.

This clone showed up just a few times. The chain is built from TRBV7-2 and TRBJ2-1; 9 bases map to TRBD2. The ends lost 5 bases at V and 0 bases at J; junction bases unmatched: 8. CDR1 and CDR2 from the germline V gene are SGHTA and FQGNSA. The CDR3 is 17 residues long. CDR3 DNA: TGTGCCAGCAGCAGTTGGGGTAGCGGGAGCTCCTACAATGAGCAGTTCTTC. Protein product: CASSSWGSGSSYNEQFF.

The CDR3 DNA is TGTGCCAACCCACCGGACAGTCACTCTGGAAACACCATATATTTT. Amino acids: CANPPDSHSGNTIYF. This chain links TRBV2 with TRBJ1-3; possible D gene TRBD1, 6 bases. V shed 10 bases and J shed 0 bases, with 16 bases lying between them. CDR1 is SNHLY, CDR2 FYNNEI, per germline. The CDR3 contains 15 residues.

V usage is TRBV3-1 (or the pseudogene TRBV3-2) and J usage is TRBJ1-1, with a weak D call TRBD1 (6 bases). Germline V CDR1 and CDR2: LGHDT, YNNKEL (reference sequence). V was shortened by 3 bases and J by 8 bases, with 7 bases between the two germline ends. CDR3 length equals 11 residues. CDR3 protein: CASSQGQEAFF. CDR3 bases: TGTGCCAGCAGCCAGGGACAAGAAGCTTTCTTT.

Regarding this clone: The junction differs from germline at one of its ends, possibly a read error. The J gene is TRBJ1-2, the V gene TRBV5-4, with D unresolved. The CDR3 length is 14 residues. The V gene's germline CDR1 is SGHNT and CDR2 YYREEE (reference sequence). The CDR3 nucleotides are TGTGCCAGCAGCTTGTCAGGCAGCTTGTATGACTACACCTTC. This codes for CASSLSGSLYDYTF.

This chain links TRBV7-2 with TRBJ1-5, with a possible D match to TRBD1 (5 bases). CDR1 and CDR2 from the germline V gene are SGHTA and FQGNSA. The CDR3 is 15 residues long. V was cut by 2 bases and J by 3 bases, with 11 bases left in between. The CDR3 protein is CASSLTGGTNQPQHF. In nucleotides, the CDR3 is TGTGCCAGCAGCTTAACCGGGGGGACCAATCAGCCCCAGCATTTT.

The DNA for the CDR3 is TGTGCCAGCAGTTTAGGACGCGGGGAAGTCCTGACTTTC. This translates into CASSLGRGEVLTF. The chain couples TRBV12-3 or TRBV12-4 to TRBJ2-6; a weak D match, TRBD2 (6 bases). The germline V and J ends were trimmed by 1 base and 13 bases, with 11 bases remaining between them. The CDR3 consists of 13 residues.

This chain uses TRBV6-1 with TRBJ1-4; D is perhaps TRBD1 (5 bases). The CDR3 length is 16 residues. Per the germline V gene, CDR1 is MNHNS and CDR2 is SASEGT. With 3 bases removed from V and 4 bases from J, the gap between germline ends came to 15 bases. This CDR3 is CASSDWTWTNNEKLFF. The CDR3 DNA reads TGTGCCAGCAGTGATTGGACATGGACTAATAATGAAAAACTGTTTTTT.

This clone was seen only a few times. The chain has TRBV30 and TRBJ1-2, with D hard to call. The V end lost 0 bases, the J end lost 2 bases, and 7 bases lay between the germline ends. The germline V gene encodes CDR1 GTSNPN and CDR2 SVGIG (reference sequence). The CDR3 has 13 amino acids. This chain's CDR3 is CAWSVLGNYGYTF. DNA of the CDR3: TGTGCCTGGAGTGTACTCGGGAACTATGGCTACACCTTC.

This chain joins TRBV21-1 and TRBJ1-5; the table assigns TRBD1, which was not confirmed against the DNA. TRBV21-1 is a listed pseudogene. This CDR3 spans 19 amino acids. For the CDR3, the DNA is TGTGCCAGCAGCAAAGAGGGGTACGCCGGGACAGGGGGCCAACAGCCCCAGCATTTT. Its protein product is CASSKEGYAGTGGQQPQHF.

The J gene is TRBJ1-5, the V gene TRBV6-5; 7 nucleotides line up with TRBD1. The germline CDR1 and CDR2 sequences are MNHEY and SVGAGI. This CDR3 is 15 amino acids long. The junction had 10 bases not matched to a gene; V was cut back by 5 bases and J by 6 bases. CDR3 sequence reads: CASSRGTGEGQPQHF. The CDR3 nucleotides read TGTGCCAGCAGTAGAGGTACAGGGGAAGGTCAGCCCCAGCATTTT.

The rearrangement uses TRBV5-5 and TRBJ2-4; TRBD1 matches 9 bases. This CDR3 has 15 amino acids. Germline V gives CDR1 SGHKS, CDR2 YYEKEE (reference sequence). J was trimmed by 8 bases and V by 4 bases; bases with no gene match: 10. The chain's CDR3 is CASSVLGQGMDIQYF. In DNA form, the CDR3 reads TGTGCCAGCAGCGTCTTGGGACAGGGTATGGACATTCAGTACTTC.

The chain combines TRBV7-8 with TRBJ1-5; D unclear. Deletions cut 3 bases from V and 1 base from J, with 4 bases between. Germline lookup yields CDR1 SGHVS and CDR2 FQNEAQ. The length of the CDR3 is 13 residues. Written as DNA, the CDR3 is TGTGCCAGCAGCTTTGGCAGCAATCAGCCCCAGCATTTT. It codes for CASSFGSNQPQHF.

This rearrangement joins TRBV28 to TRBJ1-6; the match to TRBD1 covers 7 bases. V dropped 6 bases and J dropped 9; count of bases not matched to a gene: 5. The CDR3 sequence is 13 residues long. Germline CDR1 reads MDHEN; CDR2 reads SYDVKM. The CDR3 DNA is TGTGCCAGCAGAGGGCAGGGGGGTTCACCCCTCCACTTT. As protein: CASRGQGGSPLHF.